Listed here is a single T cell receptor (beta chain). This table comes from immunoSEQ multiplex PCR, and its TCRdb copy is limited to in-frame clones, with some not included. The sample consists of hundreds of thousands of clones, roughly 88% of them appearing once. The sample is drawn from a study of blood T cell repertoires in COVID-19. The CDR3 has 19 residues. Germline CDR1 and CDR2: PRHDT and FYEKMQ (reference sequence). The junction had 15 bases not matched to a gene; V was cut back by 3 bases and J by 4 bases. The sample was peripheral blood. The chain has TRBV13 and TRBJ1-2; 12 bases align to TRBD1. This sequence was found in a young woman with active or convalescent COVID-19. DNA of the CDR3: TGTGCCAGCAGCTTCTATTCGATTGGGACAGGGGGCTTAAGCTATGGCTACACCTTC. Translated, it gives CASSFYSIGTGGLSYGYTF.